A selection of T cell receptor beta chains follows, all from one sample in a study of T cell repertoires in cytomegalovirus infection. TCRdb used MiXCR to reprocess the reads, holding one entry per CDR3 protein. The data hold roughly 280,000 distinct CDR3 sequences, with 9.1% observed a single time. The sequencing input was PBMCs. Source of these receptors: a human donor in good health (CMV status not recorded). Some clones in this sample may be carry-over from other donors' samples. Both conserved end residues are part of each CDR3. A D gene is named only where the DNA matches it firmly. Clone size appears in some rows only: once, few, many, or a class for an expanded clone.

j_call | cdr3_length | v_call | d_call | clone_size | cdr3_nt | cdr3_aa
TRBJ1-5 | 15 | TRBV12-5 | . | few | TGTGCTAGTGGTTCGCCTAGCCAGGGCAATCAGCCCCAGCATTTT | CASGSPSQGNQPQHF
TRBJ2-2 | 16 | TRBV4-1 | . | few | TGCGCCAGCAGCCAAGATACAGGGCGGAACACCGGGGAGCTGTTTTTT | CASSQDTGRNTGELFF
TRBJ1-6 | 16 | TRBV7-9 | TRBD1 | . | TGTGCCAGCAGCCTAAAAGCCGGGACAGGGGGTTCACCCCTCCACTTT | CASSLKAGTGGSPLHF
TRBJ2-5 | 16 | TRBV12-3/TRBV12-4 | TRBD2 | medium-sized | TGTGCCAGCAGCCTTAGGACTAGCGGGAGCGGAGAGACCCAGTACTTC | CASSLRTSGSGETQYF
TRBJ2-1 | 14 | TRBV10-3 | . | many | TGTGCCATCAGTGCCCTTGAGCTTAACAATGAGCAGTTCTTC | CAISALELNNEQFF
TRBJ2-3 | 15 | TRBV7-2 | . | many | TGTGCCAGCAGCCGAGGGACTCTGGGGGGAGATACGCAGTATTTT | CASSRGTLGGDTQYF
TRBJ1-4 | 14 | TRBV7-8 | TRBD1 | many | TGTGCCAGCAGCAAATGGACAGGAGGCGAAAAACTGTTTTTT | CASSKWTGGEKLFF
TRBJ1-1 | 12 | TRBV2 | TRBD1 | many | TGTGCCAGCTGGGGACAGGGGGCTGAAGCTTTCTTT | CASWGQGAEAFF
TRBJ2-4 | 13 | TRBV7-2 | . | many | TGTGCCAGCAGTCAGACTGGAGGAAACATTCAGTACTTC | CASSQTGGNIQYF
TRBJ2-2 | 16 | TRBV5-4 | TRBD2 | many | TGTGCCAGCAGCTTGGCAGTCCGACGGGAGGTCGGGGAGCTGTTTTTT | CASSLAVRREVGELFF
TRBJ1-2 | 16 | TRBV28 | . | many | TGTGCCAGCAGTTTAGCAGAGGTGCTCAGGGACTATGGCTACACCTTC | CASSLAEVLRDYGYTF
TRBJ2-3 | 16 | TRBV7-9 | TRBD1 | few | TGTGCCAGCAGCTCTGGACAGGGGCCCCGGGCAGATACGCAGTATTTT | CASSSGQGPRADTQYF
TRBJ2-5 | 16 | TRBV11-2 | TRBD1 | many | TGTGCCAGCAGCCAATTCGGGACAGAGTTCCAAGAGACCCAGTACTTC | CASSQFGTEFQETQYF
TRBJ2-1 | 15 | TRBV7-2 | . | . | TGTGCCAGCAGCCCGTCGGGACACAGTTACAATGAGCAGTTCTTC | CASSPSGHSYNEQFF
TRBJ1-1 | 13 | TRBV20-1 | TRBD1 | many | TGCAGTGCGTCCGGGACAGGGGGATCTGAAGCTTTCTTT | CSASGTGGSEAFF
TRBJ2-5 | 15 | TRBV7-2 | TRBD2 | . | TGTGCCAGCAGCTTAGGCGGGACTAACCGCCCGACCCAGTACTTC | CASSLGGTNRPTQYF
TRBJ2-1 | 16 | TRBV11-3 | . | few | TGTGCCAGCAGCTCGGCTGACTACTACTCCTACAATGAGCAGTTCTTC | CASSSADYYSYNEQFF
TRBJ2-3 | 15 | TRBV7-2 | . | many | TGTGCCAGCAGCTTAGGGTCGGGGACCACAGATACGCAGTATTTT | CASSLGSGTTDTQYF
TRBJ1-1 | 15 | TRBV28 | . | many | TGTGCCAGCAGTTCCCCCTTACAAGGGTTCACTGAAGCTTTCTTT | CASSSPLQGFTEAFF
TRBJ2-3 | 14 | TRBV20-1 | . | few | TGCAGTGCTAGAAGGGGTCTCCGCACAGATACGCAGTATTTT | CSARRGLRTDTQYF
TRBJ2-4 | 17 | TRBV7-8 | TRBD1 | many | TGTGCCAGCAGCTTAGTGGGACAGGAAGGGGCCAAAAACATTCAGTACTTC | CASSLVGQEGAKNIQYF
TRBJ1-1 | 13 | TRBV7-2 | . | many | TGTGCCAGCAGCTACGAGGTGAACACTGAAGCTTTCTTT | CASSYEVNTEAFF
TRBJ2-1 | 15 | TRBV20-1 | . | . | TGCAGTGCTAGGGGGACACGACGCTCCTACAATGAGCAGTTCTTC | CSARGTRRSYNEQFF
TRBJ1-1 | 13 | TRBV7-2 | . | many | TGTGCCAGCAGCAAGGGATACGGGCAGGAAGCTTTCTTT | CASSKGYGQEAFF
TRBJ2-7 | 13 | TRBV30 | . | . | TGTGCCTGGAGCAGGACGGGGTCCTACGAGCAGTACTTC | CAWSRTGSYEQYF
TRBJ1-5 | 13 | TRBV6-2/TRBV6-3 | . | . | TGTGCCAGCAGAACCTTCTTGGGTCAGCCCCAGCATTTT | CASRTFLGQPQHF
TRBJ2-7 | 17 | TRBV7-2 | TRBD2 | many | TGTGCCAGCAGCTTAGAAGTTGGAGGGACTAGCCCCTACGAGCAGTACTTC | CASSLEVGGTSPYEQYF
TRBJ2-3 | 16 | TRBV7-6 | . | few | TGTGCCAGCAGCAGGCTGGGCGGGCCTTCACAAGGGACGCAGTATTTT | CASSRLGGPSQGTQYF
TRBJ2-5 | 16 | TRBV28 | . | many | TGTGCCAGCAGTTTATGGAGCCCAGGGGGGCGAGAGACCCAGTACTTC | CASSLWSPGGRETQYF
TRBJ1-2 | 15 | TRBV7-2 | TRBD1 | many | TGTGCCAGCAGCTTAGATACAGGGGCGGGGTATGGCTACACCTTC | CASSLDTGAGYGYTF
TRBJ2-1 | 14 | TRBV19 | . | many | TGTGCCAGTAGTTGGGAGAGCTCCTACAATGAGCAGTTCTTC | CASSWESSYNEQFF
TRBJ2-7 | 16 | TRBV24-1 | . | . | TGTGCCACCGGTGAAGGGGGACGACCTTCCTCCTACGAGCAGTACTTC | CATGEGGRPSSYEQYF
TRBJ2-5 | 14 | TRBV6-2/TRBV6-3 | . | . | TGTGCCAGCAAGACCGACGCCGTTATCGAGACCCAGTACTTC | CASKTDAVIETQYF
TRBJ2-1 | 16 | TRBV10-2 | TRBD2 | many | TGCGCCAGCAGTGAGAATGGACTAGCGTCCTACAATGAGCAGTTCTTC | CASSENGLASYNEQFF
TRBJ1-1 | 15 | TRBV4-1 | . | many | TGCGCCAGCAGCCAAGATGGCCAGGGTGACACTGAAGCTTTCTTT | CASSQDGQGDTEAFF
TRBJ2-7 | 15 | TRBV7-2 | TRBD2 | many | TGTGCCAGCAGCCCCGGACTAGCGGGAGACGACGAGCAGTACTTC | CASSPGLAGDDEQYF
TRBJ2-5 | 17 | TRBV6-2/TRBV6-3 | TRBD1 | many | TGTGCCAGCAGTTATCCCCTAGGGACAGGGGGCCAAGAGACCCAGTACTTC | CASSYPLGTGGQETQYF
TRBJ2-7 | 15 | TRBV7-2 | . | many | TGTGCCAGCAGTTACAGGCCCGGGGGTTCCTACGAGCAGTACTTC | CASSYRPGGSYEQYF
TRBJ2-3 | 15 | TRBV6-1 | . | . | TGTGCCAGCAGTCCCGCGCTCAGGGGTCCAGATACGCAGTATTTT | CASSPALRGPDTQYF
TRBJ1-4 | 19 | TRBV7-6 | TRBD1 | many | TGTGCCAGCAGCTTAATACGTCCGGGACAGGGAGTAGCTAATGAAAAACTGTTTTTT | CASSLIRPGQGVANEKLFF
TRBJ2-7 | 17 | TRBV5-1 | . | . | TGCGCCAGCAGCTTGTCTCCGGGCCAAAGGGGAACCTACGAGCAGTACTTC | CASSLSPGQRGTYEQYF
TRBJ1-1 | 12 | TRBV7-2 | . | . | TGTGCCATGCAGAGGTCGAACACTGAAGCTTTCTTT | CAMQRSNTEAFF
TRBJ1-5 | 13 | TRBV6-2/TRBV6-3 | . | . | TGTGCCAGCGGTTACCCGGATTATCAGCCCCAGCATTTT | CASGYPDYQPQHF
TRBJ1-6 | 15 | TRBV7-2 | . | many | TGTGCCAGCAGCAGCAAAGCGCTCTATAATTCACCCCTCCACTTT | CASSSKALYNSPLHF
TRBJ1-5 | 17 | TRBV7-8 | . | many | TGTGCCAGCAGCTTACCCCGACAGGACCATAGCAATCAGCCCCAGCATTTT | CASSLPRQDHSNQPQHF
TRBJ1-4 | 15 | TRBV7-2 | . | many | TGTGCCAGCAGCTTAATGCCCTCTCGGGGTGAAAAACTGTTTTTT | CASSLMPSRGEKLFF